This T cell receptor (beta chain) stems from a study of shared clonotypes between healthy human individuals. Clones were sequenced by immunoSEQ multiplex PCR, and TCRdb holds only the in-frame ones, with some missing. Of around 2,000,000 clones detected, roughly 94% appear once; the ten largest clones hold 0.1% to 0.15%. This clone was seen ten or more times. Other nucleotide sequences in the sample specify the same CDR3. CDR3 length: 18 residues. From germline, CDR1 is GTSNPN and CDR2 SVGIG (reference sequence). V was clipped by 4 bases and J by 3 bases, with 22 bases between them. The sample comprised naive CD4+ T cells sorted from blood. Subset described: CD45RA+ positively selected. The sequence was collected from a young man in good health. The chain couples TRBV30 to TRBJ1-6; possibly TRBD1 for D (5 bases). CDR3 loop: CAWTRSRVPSFYNSPLHF. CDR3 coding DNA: TGTGCCTGGACCCGTTCCAGGGTGCCGTCTTTCTATAATTCACCCCTCCACTTT.